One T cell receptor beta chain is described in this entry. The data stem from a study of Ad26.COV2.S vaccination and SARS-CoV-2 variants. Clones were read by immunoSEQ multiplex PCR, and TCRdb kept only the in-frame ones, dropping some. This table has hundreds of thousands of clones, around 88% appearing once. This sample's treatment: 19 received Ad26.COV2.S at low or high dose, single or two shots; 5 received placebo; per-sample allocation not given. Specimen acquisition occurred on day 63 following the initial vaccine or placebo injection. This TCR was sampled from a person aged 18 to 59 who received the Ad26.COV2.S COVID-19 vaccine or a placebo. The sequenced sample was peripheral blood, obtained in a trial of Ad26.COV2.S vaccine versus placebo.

CDR3 loop: CASSQDLGAYGNTIYF. CDR3 DNA sequence: TGTGCCAGCAGCCAAGATCTGGGGGCCTACGGAAACACCATATATTTT. V and J are TRBV3-1 (or the pseudogene TRBV3-2) and TRBJ1-3, with a tentative D call TRBD1 (6 bases). Germline lookup yields CDR1 LGHDT and CDR2 YNNKEL (reference sequence). The CDR3 has 16 residues. The ends were cut back, 0 bases at V and 4 bases at J, with 13 bases in the middle.